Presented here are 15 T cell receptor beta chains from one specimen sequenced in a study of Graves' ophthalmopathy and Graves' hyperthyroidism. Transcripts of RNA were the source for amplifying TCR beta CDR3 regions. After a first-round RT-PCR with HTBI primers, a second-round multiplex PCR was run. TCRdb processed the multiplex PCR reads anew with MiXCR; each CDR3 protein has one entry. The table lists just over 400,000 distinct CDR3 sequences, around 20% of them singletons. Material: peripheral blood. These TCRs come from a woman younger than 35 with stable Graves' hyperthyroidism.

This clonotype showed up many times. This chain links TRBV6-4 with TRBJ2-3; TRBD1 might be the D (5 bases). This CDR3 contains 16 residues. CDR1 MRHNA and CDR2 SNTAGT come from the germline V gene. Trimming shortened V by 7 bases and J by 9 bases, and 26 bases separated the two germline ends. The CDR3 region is CASTSVPGQKISTQYF. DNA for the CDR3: TGTGCCAGCACCTCTGTTCCCGGACAAAAAATTTCCACGCAGTATTTT.

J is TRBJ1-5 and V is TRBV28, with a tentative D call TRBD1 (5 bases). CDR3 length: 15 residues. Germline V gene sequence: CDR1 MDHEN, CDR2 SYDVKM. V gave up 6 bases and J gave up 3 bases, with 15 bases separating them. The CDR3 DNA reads TGTGCCAGCAGATCCCTAACAGGAATCAATCAGCCCCAGCATTTT. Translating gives CASRSLTGINQPQHF.

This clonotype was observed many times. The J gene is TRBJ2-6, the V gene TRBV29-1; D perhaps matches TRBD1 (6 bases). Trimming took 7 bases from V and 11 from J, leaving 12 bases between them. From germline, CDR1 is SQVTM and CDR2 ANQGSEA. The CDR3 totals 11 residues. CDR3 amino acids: CSAQQGHVLTF. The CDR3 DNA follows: TGCAGCGCCCAACAGGGACACGTCCTGACTTTC.

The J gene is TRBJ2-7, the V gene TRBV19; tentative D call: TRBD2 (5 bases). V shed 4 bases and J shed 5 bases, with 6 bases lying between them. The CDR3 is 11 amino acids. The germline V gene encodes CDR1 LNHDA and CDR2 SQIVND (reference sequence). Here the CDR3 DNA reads TGTGCCAGTAGTAACGGGGACGAGCAGTACTTC. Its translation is CASSNGDEQYF.

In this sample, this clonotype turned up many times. The CDR3 DNA sequence: TGTGCCAGCAGTTTGTTTGGGGCCAACGTCCTGACTTTC. Protein sequence: CASSLFGANVLTF. The V gene is TRBV6-5, the J gene TRBJ2-6; D gene uncertain. CDR1 and CDR2 from the germline V gene are MNHEY and SVGAGI. Trimming took off 4 bases at V and 3 bases at J, with 4 bases between the two ends. The CDR3 totals 13 residues.

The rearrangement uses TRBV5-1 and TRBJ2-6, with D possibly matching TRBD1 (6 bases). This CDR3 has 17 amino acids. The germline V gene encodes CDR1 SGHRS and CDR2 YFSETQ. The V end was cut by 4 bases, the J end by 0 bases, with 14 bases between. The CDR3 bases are TGCGCCAGCAGCCCTGGGACATTCCACTCTGGGGCCAACGTCCTGACTTTC. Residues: CASSPGTFHSGANVLTF. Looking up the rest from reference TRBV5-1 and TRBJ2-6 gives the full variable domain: KAGVTQTPRYLIKTRGQQVTLSCSPISGHRSVSWYQQTPGQGLQFLFEYFSETQRNKGNFPGRFSGRQFSNSRSEMNVSTLELGDSALYLCASSPGTFHSGANVLTFGAGSRLTVL.

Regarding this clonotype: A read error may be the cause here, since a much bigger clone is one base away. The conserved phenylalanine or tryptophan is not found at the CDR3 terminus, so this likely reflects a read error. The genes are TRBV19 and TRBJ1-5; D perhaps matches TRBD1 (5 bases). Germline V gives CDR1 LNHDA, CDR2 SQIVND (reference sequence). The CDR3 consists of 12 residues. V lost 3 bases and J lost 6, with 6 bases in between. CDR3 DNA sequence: TGTGCCAGTAGTATCGGGGGTCAGCCCCAGCATGTT. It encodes CASSIGGQPQHV.

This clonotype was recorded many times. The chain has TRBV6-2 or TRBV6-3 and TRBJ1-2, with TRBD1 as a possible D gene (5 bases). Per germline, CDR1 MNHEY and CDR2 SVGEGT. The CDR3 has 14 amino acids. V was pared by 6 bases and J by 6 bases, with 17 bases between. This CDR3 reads CASRTTGRRDGYTF. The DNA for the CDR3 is TGTGCCAGCAGGACTACAGGTCGCCGGGATGGCTACACCTTC.

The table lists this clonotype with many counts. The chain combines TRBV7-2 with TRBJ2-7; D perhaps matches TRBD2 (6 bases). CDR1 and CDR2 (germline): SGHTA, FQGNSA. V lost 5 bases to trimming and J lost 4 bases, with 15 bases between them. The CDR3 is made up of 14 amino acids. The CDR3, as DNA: TGTGCCAGCAGCCCGGACCTGGGGGGTTACGAGCAGTACTTC. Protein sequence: CASSPDLGGYEQYF.

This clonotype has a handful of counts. Here the CDR3 DNA reads TGTGCCAGCAGCTCATTACAGAGAAGTGGTTACGAGCAGTACTTC. Its translation: CASSSLQRSGYEQYF. V and J are TRBV7-2 and TRBJ2-7; D is ambiguous. The germline gives CDR1 SGHTA, CDR2 FQGNSA. V lost 4 bases, J lost 4 bases, and 17 bases lay in between. This CDR3 has 15 residues.

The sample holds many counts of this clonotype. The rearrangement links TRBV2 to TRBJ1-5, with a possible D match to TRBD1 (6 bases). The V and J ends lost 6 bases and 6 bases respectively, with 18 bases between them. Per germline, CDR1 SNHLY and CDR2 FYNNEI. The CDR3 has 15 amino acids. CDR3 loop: CASRRNPRGGQPQHF. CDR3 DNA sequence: TGTGCCAGCAGGAGAAACCCCAGGGGCGGTCAGCCCCAGCATTTT.

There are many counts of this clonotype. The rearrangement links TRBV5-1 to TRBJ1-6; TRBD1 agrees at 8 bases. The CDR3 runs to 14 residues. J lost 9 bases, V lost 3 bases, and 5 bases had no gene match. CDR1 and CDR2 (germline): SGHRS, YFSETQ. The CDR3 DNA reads TGCGCCAGCAGCTCTGGACAGGGTATTTCACCCCTCCACTTT. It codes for CASSSGQGISPLHF.

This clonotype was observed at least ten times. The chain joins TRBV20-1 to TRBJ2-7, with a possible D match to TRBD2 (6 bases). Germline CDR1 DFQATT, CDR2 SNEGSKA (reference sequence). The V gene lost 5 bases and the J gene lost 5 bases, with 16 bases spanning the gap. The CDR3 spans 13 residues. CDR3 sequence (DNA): TGCAGTGCTTCTAGCGCCCCTCAGAACGAGCAGTACTTC. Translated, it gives CSASSAPQNEQYF.

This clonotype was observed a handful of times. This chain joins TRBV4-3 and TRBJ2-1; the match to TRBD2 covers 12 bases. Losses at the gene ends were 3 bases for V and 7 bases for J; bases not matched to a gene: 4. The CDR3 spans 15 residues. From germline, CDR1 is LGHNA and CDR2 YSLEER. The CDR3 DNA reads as TGCGCCAGCAGCCAGGGACTAGCGGGCCGAAATGAGCAGTTCTTC. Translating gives CASSQGLAGRNEQFF.

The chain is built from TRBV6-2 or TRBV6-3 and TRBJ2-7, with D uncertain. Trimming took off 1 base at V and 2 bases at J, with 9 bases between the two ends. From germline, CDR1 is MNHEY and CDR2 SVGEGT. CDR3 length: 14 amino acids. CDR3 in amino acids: CASSYLQGTYEQYF. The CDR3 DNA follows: TGTGCCAGCAGTTACTTGCAAGGGACCTACGAGCAGTACTTC.